Below, 13 T cell receptor beta chains from the same sample are listed, as sequenced in a study of control samples from healthy donors and cancer patients. Measured with immunoSEQ multiplex PCR; TCRdb has only the in-frame clones, and not every one. This table holds 40,000 to 60,000 clones, about 88% found once. The material sequenced was PBMCs. These receptors all stem from a man aged 50 to 59 with head and neck cancer.

V is TRBV7-8 and J is TRBJ1-6; perhaps TRBD1 as D (6 bases). The V gene's germline CDR1 is SGHVS and CDR2 FQNEAQ. The CDR3 consists of 15 residues. The ends were cut back, 5 bases at V and 8 bases at J, with 16 bases in the middle. CDR3 loop: CASSPEGGGDSPLHF. As DNA, the CDR3 is TGTGCCAGCAGCCCCGAGGGGGGTGGGGATTCACCCCTCCACTTT. The full variable domain, in which reference TRBV7-8 and TRBJ1-6 provide the parts outside the CDR3, is GAGVSQSPRYKVAKRGQDVALRCDPISGHVSLFWYQQALGQGPEFLTYFQNEAQLDKSGLPSDRFFAERPEGSVSTLKIQRTQQEDSAVYLCASSPEGGGDSPLHFGNGTRLTVT.

The chain carries TRBV6-5 and TRBJ1-2; TRBD1 is a possible D gene (6 bases). Germline loops: CDR1 MNHEY, CDR2 SVGAGI. The CDR3 is 15 amino acids. V gave up 4 bases and J gave up 8 bases, with 20 bases separating them. This chain's CDR3 is CASSFPMGGGRGYTF. Here the CDR3 DNA reads TGTGCCAGCAGTTTCCCGATGGGAGGGGGTCGGGGCTACACCTTC.

The V gene is TRBV28, the J gene TRBJ2-3, with 8 bases aligning to TRBD1. Germline trimming cut 5 bases from V and 3 bases from J; bases unmatched to any gene: 7. The germline V gene has CDR1 MDHEN and CDR2 SYDVKM. This CDR3 region has 15 residues. CDR3 protein: CASSITGGNTDTQYF. DNA for the CDR3: TGTGCCAGCAGTATTACAGGGGGAAATACAGATACGCAGTATTTT.

The V and J genes are TRBV7-2 and TRBJ2-7, with D tentatively TRBD1 or TRBD2 (5 bases each). The germline V and J ends were trimmed by 8 bases and 4 bases, with 15 bases remaining between them. Germline CDR1 and CDR2: SGHTA and FQGNSA. This CDR3 has 13 amino acids. CDR3 sequence reads: CASSPGAEYEQYF. The CDR3 DNA is TGTGCCAGCTCTCCCGGGGCTGAGTACGAGCAGTACTTC.

V gene TRBV4-1 combines with J gene TRBJ2-7, with D perhaps matching TRBD1 or TRBD2 (5 bases each). CDR1 MGHRA and CDR2 YSYEKL come from the germline V gene. This CDR3 has 15 amino acids. Trimming removed 0 bases from V and 7 bases from J, with 16 bases in between. The DNA of the CDR3 is TGCGCCAGCAGCCAAGATAACGGGGCCCTCAGGGAGCAGTACTTC. Amino acid sequence: CASSQDNGALREQYF.

The chain links TRBV3-1 (or the pseudogene TRBV3-2) to TRBJ2-5, with D unresolved. CDR3 length: 13 amino acids. Germline V gene lookup returns CDR1 LGHDT and CDR2 YNNKEL (reference sequence). Trimming cost V 1 base and J 4 bases, with 7 bases left between them. Here the CDR3 DNA reads TGTGCCAGCAGCCAAGTCGAAGGAGAGACCCAGTACTTC. It is translated as CASSQVEGETQYF.

The genes are TRBV7-3 and TRBJ2-1, with TRBD2 matching 7 bases. V shed 2 bases, J shed 7 bases, and the junction held 14 bases outside the gene matches. CDR3 length: 17 amino acids. Germline values: CDR1 SGHTA, CDR2 FQGTGA. CDR3 bases: TGTGCCAGCAGCTTACTCGTCGTGGCGGGAGCCGGAAATGAGCAGTTCTTC. Protein: CASSLLVVAGAGNEQFF.

The chain combines TRBV28 with TRBJ2-5; D possibly corresponds to TRBD1 (6 bases). V was clipped by 4 bases and J by 2 bases, with 20 bases between them. This CDR3 has 17 residues. Germline V gives CDR1 MDHEN, CDR2 SYDVKM. The CDR3 here is CASSSLYGGAKQETQYF. In DNA, the CDR3 is TGTGCCAGCAGTTCCCTTTATGGGGGCGCGAAGCAAGAGACCCAGTACTTC.

In its sample, this clone was seen once. The V call is TRBV5-6, the J call TRBJ2-7, with 10 bases identical to TRBD2. V shed 5 bases and J 7 bases; nucleotides not matched to a gene: 9. Germline CDR1 reads SGHDT; CDR2 reads YYEEEE. The CDR3 extends over 14 amino acids. DNA for the CDR3: TGTGCCAGCAGAAGGCTAGCGGGAGATGAGGAGCAGTACTTC. Translated, it gives CASRRLAGDEEQYF. The full variable domain, completed using reference TRBV5-6 and TRBJ2-7, is DAGVTQSPTHLIKTRGQQVTLRCSPKSGHDTVSWYQQALGQGPQFIFQYYEEEERQRGNFPDRFSGHQFPNYSSELNVNALLLGDSALYLCASRRLAGDEEQYFGPGTRLTVT.

The chain recombines TRBV27 with TRBJ2-3, with no clear D. Trimming removed 3 bases at V and 0 bases at J, with 7 bases between. This CDR3 has 14 residues. CDR1 MNHEY and CDR2 SMNVEV come from the germline V gene (reference sequence). This CDR3 reads CASSFRPSTDTQYF. For the CDR3, the DNA is TGTGCCAGCAGTTTCCGACCTAGCACAGATACGCAGTATTTT.

The chain combines TRBV27 with TRBJ2-2, with a weak D call TRBD2 (6 bases). The CDR3 has 15 amino acids. V was trimmed by 3 bases and J by 5 bases, leaving 13 bases between them. The germline gives CDR1 MNHEY, CDR2 SMNVEV (reference sequence). CDR3 amino acids: CASSLYGRSTGELFF. The CDR3 region has the DNA TGTGCCAGCAGTTTGTACGGGAGAAGTACCGGGGAGCTGTTTTTT.

The gene calls are TRBV11-2 and TRBJ2-7; D is uncertain. The V end lost 1 base, the J end lost 1 base, and 14 bases lay between the germline ends. Germline V gives CDR1 SGHAT, CDR2 FQNNGV. The CDR3 totals 16 residues. The CDR3 sequence is CASSLVLGLTSYEQYF. CDR3 DNA: TGTGCCAGCAGCTTAGTATTGGGTTTGACGTCCTACGAGCAGTACTTC. Supplemented by reference TRBV11-2 and TRBJ2-7, the full variable domain reads EAGVAQSPRYKIIEKRQSVAFWCNPISGHATLYWYQQILGQGPKLLIQFQNNGVVDDSQLPKDRFSAERLKGVDSTLKIQPAKLEDSAVYLCASSLVLGLTSYEQYFGPGTRLTVT.

V gene TRBV18 combines with J gene TRBJ1-4; D possibly corresponds to TRBD1 (5 bases). Germline CDR1 KGHSH, CDR2 LQKENI. V lost 3 bases and J lost 0, with 8 bases in between. This CDR3 comprises 15 residues. The DNA of the CDR3 is TGTGCCAGCTCACCGAGGGGCGCAACTAATGAAAAACTGTTTTTT. Protein: CASSPRGATNEKLFF.